In this sample, the clone carrying this TCR beta chain turned up a few times. Its antigen is as yet unknown. The data are from a study of T cell repertoires in cytomegalovirus infection. The overall study: Evidence of both CMV infection and a matching HLA type came from public TCR beta signatures.

Germline trimming cut 0 bases from V and 1 base from J; bases unmatched to any gene: 2. Germline V gene lookup returns CDR1 ENHRY and CDR2 SYGVKD. The CDR3 length is 15 residues. TCRdb fed the reads into MiXCR, producing one record per CDR3 protein. In the table there are approximately 340,000 distinct CDR3 sequences, 25% to 35% of which are singletons. Whole-study results and caveats: Frequencies of public TCR beta families were cumulated, and this identified carriers of CMV plus the relevant HLA.

The material sequenced was cultured PBMCs, taken from culture after CMV antigen stimulation. The receptor's source is a human donor in good health (CMV status not recorded). Some clones in this sample may be carry-over from other donors' samples. V gene TRBV10-3 combines with J gene TRBJ1-1, with 7 bases fitting TRBD1. The DNA of the CDR3 is TGTGCCATCAGTGAGTCACGGGACAGGAACACTGAAGCTTTCTTT. It encodes CAISESRDRNTEAFF.